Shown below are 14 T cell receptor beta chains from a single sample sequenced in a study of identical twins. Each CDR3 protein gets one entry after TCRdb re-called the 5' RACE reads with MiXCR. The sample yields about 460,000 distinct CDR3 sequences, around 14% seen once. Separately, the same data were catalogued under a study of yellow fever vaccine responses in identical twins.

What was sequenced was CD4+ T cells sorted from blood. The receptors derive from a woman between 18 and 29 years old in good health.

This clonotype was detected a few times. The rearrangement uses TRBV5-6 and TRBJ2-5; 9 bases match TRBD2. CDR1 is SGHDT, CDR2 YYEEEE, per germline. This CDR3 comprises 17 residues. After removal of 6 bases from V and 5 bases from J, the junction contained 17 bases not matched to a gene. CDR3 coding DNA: TGTGCCAGCAACCCCCGAAGGGTGGGACTAGCATGGGAGACCCAGTACTTC. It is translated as CASNPRRVGLAWETQYF.

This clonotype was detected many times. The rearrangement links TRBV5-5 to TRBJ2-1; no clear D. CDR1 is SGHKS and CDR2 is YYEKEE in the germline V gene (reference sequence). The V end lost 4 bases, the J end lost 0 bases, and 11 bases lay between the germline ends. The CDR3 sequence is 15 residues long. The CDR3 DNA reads TGTGCCAGCAGCCCTTCACGGAGCTCCTACAATGAGCAGTTCTTC. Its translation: CASSPSRSSYNEQFF.

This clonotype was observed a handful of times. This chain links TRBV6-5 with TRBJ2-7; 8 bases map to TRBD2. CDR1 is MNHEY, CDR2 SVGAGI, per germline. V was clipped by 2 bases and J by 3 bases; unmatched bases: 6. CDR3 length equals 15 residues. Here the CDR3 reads CASSYAAGAYYEQYF. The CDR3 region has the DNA TGTGCCAGCAGTTACGCAGCGGGAGCCTACTACGAGCAGTACTTC.

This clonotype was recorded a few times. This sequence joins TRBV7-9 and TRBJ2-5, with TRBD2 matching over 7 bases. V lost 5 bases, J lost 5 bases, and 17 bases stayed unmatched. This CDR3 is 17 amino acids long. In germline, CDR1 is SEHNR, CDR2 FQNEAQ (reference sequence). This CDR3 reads CASSPSLGGSSGETQYF. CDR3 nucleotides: TGTGCCAGCAGCCCTTCCTTAGGCGGGAGCTCAGGGGAGACCCAGTACTTC.

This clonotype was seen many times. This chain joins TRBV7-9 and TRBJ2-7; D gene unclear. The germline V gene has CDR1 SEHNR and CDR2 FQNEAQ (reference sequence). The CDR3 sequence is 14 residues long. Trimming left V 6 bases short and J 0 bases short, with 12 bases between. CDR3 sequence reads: CASSLPGSSYEQYF. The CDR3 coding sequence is TGTGCCAGCAGTTTGCCCGGGTCCTCCTACGAGCAGTACTTC.

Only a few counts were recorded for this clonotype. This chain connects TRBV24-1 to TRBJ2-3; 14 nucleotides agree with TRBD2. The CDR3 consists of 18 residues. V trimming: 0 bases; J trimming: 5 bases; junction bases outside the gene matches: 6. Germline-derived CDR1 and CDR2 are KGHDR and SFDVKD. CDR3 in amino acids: CATSDLASGLAGVDTQYF. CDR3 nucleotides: TGTGCCACCAGTGATTTGGCCTCGGGACTAGCGGGAGTAGATACGCAGTATTTT.

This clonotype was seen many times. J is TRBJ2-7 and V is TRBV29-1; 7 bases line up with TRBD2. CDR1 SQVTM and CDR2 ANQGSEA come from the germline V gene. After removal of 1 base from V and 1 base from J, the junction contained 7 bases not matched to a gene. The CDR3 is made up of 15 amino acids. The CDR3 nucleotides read TGCAGCGTTGAAGTGGGGTTAGCGGGTTCCTACGAGCAGTACTTC. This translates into CSVEVGLAGSYEQYF.

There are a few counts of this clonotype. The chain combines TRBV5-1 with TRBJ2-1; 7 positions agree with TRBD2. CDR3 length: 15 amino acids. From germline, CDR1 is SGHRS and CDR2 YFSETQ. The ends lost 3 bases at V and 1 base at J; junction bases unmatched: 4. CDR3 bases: TGCGCCAGCAGCTCGGCGGGAGCGTCCTACAATGAGCAGTTCTTC. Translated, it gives CASSSAGASYNEQFF.

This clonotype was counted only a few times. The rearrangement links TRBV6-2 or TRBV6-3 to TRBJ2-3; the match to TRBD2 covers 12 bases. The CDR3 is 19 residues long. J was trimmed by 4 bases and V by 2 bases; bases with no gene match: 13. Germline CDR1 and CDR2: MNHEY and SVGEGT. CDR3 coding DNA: TGTGCCAGCAGTTACCGGACTAGCGGGACTATCTCCCCCCCAGATACGCAGTATTTT. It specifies CASSYRTSGTISPPDTQYF.

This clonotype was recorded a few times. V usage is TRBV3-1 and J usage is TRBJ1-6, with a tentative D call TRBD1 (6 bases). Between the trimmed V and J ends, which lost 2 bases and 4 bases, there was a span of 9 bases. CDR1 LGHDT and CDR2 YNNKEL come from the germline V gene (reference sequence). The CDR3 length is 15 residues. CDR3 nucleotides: TGTGCCAGCAGCCAATCAACAGGGTATAATTCACCCCTCCACTTT. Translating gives CASSQSTGYNSPLHF.

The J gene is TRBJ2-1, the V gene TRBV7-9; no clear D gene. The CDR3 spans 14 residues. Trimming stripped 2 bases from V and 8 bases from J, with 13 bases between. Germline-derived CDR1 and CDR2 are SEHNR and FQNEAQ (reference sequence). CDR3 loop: CASSLRAIGDEQFF. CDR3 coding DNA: TGTGCCAGCAGCTTAAGGGCTATAGGCGATGAGCAGTTCTTC.

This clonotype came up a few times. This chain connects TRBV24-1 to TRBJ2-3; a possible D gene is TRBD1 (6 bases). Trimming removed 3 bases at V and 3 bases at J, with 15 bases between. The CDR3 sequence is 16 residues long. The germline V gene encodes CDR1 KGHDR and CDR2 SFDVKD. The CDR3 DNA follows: TGTGCCACCAGTGATAAACAGGGCTCCGGGACAGATACGCAGTATTTT. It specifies CATSDKQGSGTDTQYF.

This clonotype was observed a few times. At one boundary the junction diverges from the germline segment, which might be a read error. CDR3 protein: CAISLGAGEGGVAKNIQYF. The CDR3 DNA reads TGTGCCATCAGTTTAGGGGCGGGAGAGGGTGGCGTGGCCAAAAACATTCAGTACTTC. V usage is TRBV12-3 or TRBV12-4 and J usage is TRBJ2-4; the match to TRBD2 covers 7 bases. The CDR3 has 19 residues.

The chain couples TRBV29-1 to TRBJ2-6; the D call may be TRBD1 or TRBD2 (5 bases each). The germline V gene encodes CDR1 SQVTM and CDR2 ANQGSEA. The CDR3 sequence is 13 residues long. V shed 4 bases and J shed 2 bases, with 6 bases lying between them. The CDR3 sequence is CSVGDAGANVLTF. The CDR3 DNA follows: TGCAGCGTTGGGGACGCTGGGGCCAACGTCCTGACTTTC.